This TCR beta chain was retrieved from a study of cytomegalovirus exposure and HLA in healthy donors (dated by TCRdb to about 2017). About the study as a whole: In an earlier analysis of about 560 of the donors, 276 Gb of sequence data and 120 million or so unique TCR beta sequences from roughly 200 million T cells were reported. An early release covering about 600 HLA-typed donors comprised about 290 gigabases of sequencing data and around 80 million unique TCR sequences. Of the approximately 370 genotyped donors, roughly 80% were placed in the genetic ancestry cluster associated with self-reported Caucasian donors. The study aimed to test whether signatures of past pathogen exposure could be identified by cataloging public T cell receptors. The study profiled the T cell repertoires of 500 to 800 subjects by immunosequencing and related them to cytomegalovirus serostatus. Along with the roughly 700-subject first cohort, a separate validation cohort of over a hundred different subjects was used. To predict cytomegalovirus infection status, the study brought together high-throughput TCR immunosequencing, statistical association of individual TCRs with disease status, and machine learning. To study patterns of TCR occurrence, a later analysis re-analyzed previously published TCR beta repertoires from more than 550 donors and added high-resolution HLA genotyping. Rather than using new phenotypic data, the later analysis identified candidate immune exposures from TCR beta sequences and from how often those sequences occurred across donors. An earlier analysis of approximately 630 of the donors applied high-throughput TCR beta sequencing to assess whether each TCR beta V gene segment acted as functional or pseudogenic. Donor age, sex, ethnicity and CMV serostatus were compiled alongside the repertoire data. A later genetic analysis used genome-wide SNP genotypes for about three fifths of the 666 donors, treating that subset as a discovery cohort. Every discovery cohort repertoire had been produced on one sequencing platform. HLA typing covered class I and class II loci at four-digit resolution. Typing coverage differed by locus: A, B, C, DRB1 and DQB1 were typed in about 629-630 donors, DQA1 in 500 to 550, DPA1 in 600 to 610, and DPB1 in approximately 450. Five DR-DQ haplotypes were handled as single units for association and clustering, since linkage in the cohort was strong. Across 300 to 500 genotyped donors of the cohort, an average of about 200,000 unique TCR beta nucleotide sequences per donor were sequenced, and approximately 19% of those sequences were non-productive.

The receptor library was made with the immunoSEQ multiplex PCR assay. For the multiplex PCR, a mixture combining 60 forward primers for TCR Vbeta segments and 13 reverse primers for TCR Jbeta segments was used. The CDR3 region of rearranged TCR beta genes was amplified from genomic DNA with a multiplex PCR assay. The Illumina HiSeq System was used to sequence the amplified TCR beta libraries as 87-base-pair reads. The original methods were these. In a later analysis, 70 million to 95 million unique TCR beta chains were counted across the 500 to 700 repertoires, and roughly 11 million of these chains were shared by at least two donors. Raw reads were error-corrected and collapsed into unique sequences by a nearest-neighbor algorithm in which closely related sequences were merged to remove PCR and sequencing errors. CDR3 sequences were aligned to IMGT reference sequences to assign V, D and J gene segments. Each retained sequence needed at least a six-nucleotide match to both a V gene segment and a J gene segment. Rearrangements were called productive when the CDR3 lacked stop codons and stayed in frame with V and J; all others were non-productive. CDR3 was defined according to IMGT convention as the region running from the second conserved V-encoded cysteine to the conserved J-encoded phenylalanine. In an earlier analysis of just under 600 of the donors, sequences lacking an unambiguous match to a single V gene segment were excluded. An earlier analysis of 587 of the donors classified V segments as functional when productive rearrangements were above 56.7% and as segregating when the standard deviation between donors was above 5%. To diagnose cytomegalovirus status from the catalog of TCR beta chain sequences, a statistical classification framework was built. In a later analysis, TCR nucleotide sequences were compared against IMGT/GENE-DB human TR gene sequences so that V and J genes could be assigned. A later analysis assigned CDR3 sequences and most-parsimonious VDJ recombination scenarios with the TCRdist pipeline. In a later analysis, every TCR beta chain was defined by the combination of its CDR3 amino acid sequence and its V-gene family, and reads without a unique V-gene family were dropped. To address suspected cross-contamination and a sequencing artifact, a later analysis removed around 600 highly shared, low-generation-probability nucleotide sequences. A later analysis calculated a clonal expansion index for each public chain from normalized within-repertoire ranks of inferred template counts. Generation probabilities in a later analysis came from a VDJ recombination model fitted to out-of-frame rearrangements, and those results were checked against IGoR. Hypergeometric tests were used in a later analysis to score TCR-TCR, TCR-HLA and TCR-CMV co-occurrence, with a repertoire-size bias correction applied to the TCR pairs. A later analysis estimated false discovery rates by permuting HLA or CMV assignments 20 times. In a later analysis, co-occurring TCRs were grouped using DBSCAN, and TCRdist sequence similarity was added for clustering within HLA-allele-positive subsets. For co-occurrence clustering, repertoires with fewer than 30,000 or more than 120,000 public chains were excluded, along with 5 or 6 repertoires with anomalous nucleotide sharing. In its TCRdb copy, this immuneACCESS table keeps in-frame sequences only and misses some clones. Where compared with another copy, unresolved V genes explain less than half of these, and the others have no known cause. V, J and clone size derive from that table, while D and trimming were established from the DNA sequence. Within this sample are approximately 140,000 clones, with roughly 77% of them counted one time only. Of the sample, approximately 3% falls within the top ten clones.

The cohort was made up of hundreds of healthy bone marrow donors. All cohort members were sampled while nominally healthy, although unrecorded immune exposures were likely present. The donor tested CMV seronegative, placing the donor among the approximately 360 seronegative members of the cohort. Each donor provided a peripheral blood sample, and peripheral blood mononuclear cells were used for TCR beta sequencing. The Qiagen DNeasy Blood Extraction Kit was used to extract genomic DNA from the blood cell samples. About this clone itself: The clone's antigen remains unknown. Base qualities are not recorded, but no much larger clone differs from it by a single base.

The full study reports these points: Compared with equally common non-associated chains, HLA-associated TCR beta chains in a later analysis were more clonally expanded and had lower generation probabilities. The presence/absence analyses assumed that sequencing depth was roughly uniform across donors, and that assumption may not be true. A total of 150 to 200 TCR beta chains were listed by the study as associated with cytomegalovirus. Linkage disequilibrium might explain the correlated functional status among segregating V segments, but an unknown experimental factor could not be ruled out. The classifier was reported to diagnose cytomegalovirus status with high specificity and sensitivity in both the original and validation cohorts. Most CMV-associated TCR beta chains appeared to be HLA-restricted in a later analysis, and the HLA associations seemed to be driven largely by CMV exposure. It was suggested by the authors that the approach could potentially be generalized to other disease states and immunological phenotypes. The 87-base-pair reads could not distinguish some IMGT-functional V segments, including TRBV6-2 and TRBV6-3, so those segments were excluded. In vitro tests confirmed that three of the cytomegalovirus-associated TCR beta chains recognize cytomegalovirus antigens. For the cohort, immune exposure information was limited to CMV serostatus. At a false discovery rate of 0.05, a later analysis linked fewer than 20,000 TCR beta sequences to specific HLA alleles. Seventeen rarely observed V segments, including chromosome 9 orphons, were excluded from the earlier analysis of a few hundred of the donors because counts were too low. HLA typing was unavailable for some donors at each locus, so association tests used only the typed subset. A further reported finding was that TCR beta sequences accurately predicted the HLA-A and HLA-B alleles for most subjects in the first cohort. Assigning TCR associations to individual alleles was difficult when HLA alleles, especially DR and DQ, strongly co-occurred. An earlier analysis of 587 of the donors showed that most TCR beta V segments appeared in productive rearrangements either about 87% or about 30% of the time, which broadly matched IMGT annotations. Most TCR sequences were seen in very few donors, while some public TCRs were found in many individuals. In a later genetic analysis, a missense DCLRE1C variant was associated with V-gene and J-gene trimming of TCR beta chains, and the association was replicated in an independent cohort. A later analysis found that TCR association rates varied across HLA loci, with DRB1 alleles showing the most associated TCRs and HLA-C alleles the fewest. Several of the top co-occurrence clusters appeared to be linked to parvovirus B19, influenza, CMV and Epstein-Barr virus, according to a later analysis. The sequencing pipeline was judged likely to have produced a cluster of highly shared sequence variants as a technical artifact. In this cohort, only TCR beta chains were sequenced, and detectable features were limited by the absence of alpha or paired-chain data. According to a later genetic analysis, donors in an Asian-associated ancestry cluster had fewer N-insertions in productive TCRs than the approximately 630-donor mean.

Spanning cysteine to phenylalanine, the CDR3 consists of 14 amino acids. Only the CDR3 region is kept as DNA, spanning 42 bases read in frame from base 1. CDR1 is given as MNHEY and CDR2 as SMNVEV, both from the germline V gene (reference sequence). V is reduced by 7 bases and J by 6 bases, leaving a spacing of 15 bases between them. The specimen sequenced was PBMCs. The TCR comes from a female donor in good health and CMV-seronegative. The V and J genes are TRBV27 and TRBJ2-2; TRBD1 is perhaps the D gene, given 6 matching bases. The DNA sequence is given as TGTGCCAGCACCCTGACTTGGGGGCCCGGGGAGCTGTTTTTT. It translates as CASTLTWGPGELFF.